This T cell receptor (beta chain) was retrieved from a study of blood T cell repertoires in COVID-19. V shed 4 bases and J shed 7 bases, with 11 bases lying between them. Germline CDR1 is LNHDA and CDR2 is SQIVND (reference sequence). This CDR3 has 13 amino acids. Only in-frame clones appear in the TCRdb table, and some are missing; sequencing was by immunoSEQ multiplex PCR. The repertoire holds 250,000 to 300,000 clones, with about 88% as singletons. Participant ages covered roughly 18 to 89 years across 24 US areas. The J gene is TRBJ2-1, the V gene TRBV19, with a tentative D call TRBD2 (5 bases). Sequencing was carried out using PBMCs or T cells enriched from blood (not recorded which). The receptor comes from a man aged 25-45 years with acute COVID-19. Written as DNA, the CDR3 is TGTGCCAGTAGTAGCCCACAGCGGAATGAGCAGTTCTTC. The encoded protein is CASSSPQRNEQFF.